The 18 T cell receptor beta chains below come from one sample, sequenced in a study of T-cell reconstitution after alpha-beta-depleted transplantation in children listed by TCRdb under 2016. The time point label on this specimen signifies: day 60 (about 2 months) after transplantation. What the treatment or condition label conveys for this sample: allogeneic hematopoietic cell transplantation with graft depleted of TCRalphabeta T cells and CD19 B cells. Library prep was done by PCR. Sequencing relied on an Illumina HiSeq 2500. TCR library preparation used molecular barcoding, with unique molecular identifiers applied to normalize quantification of the TCRbeta repertoire. The raw public data were reprocessed by TCRdb itself: fastp quality trimming at Q25, MiXCR clonotype calling, in-frame beta chains only. Each entry is one CDR3 protein sequence, shown with its most common DNA and genes. The sample has approximately 32,000 distinct CDR3 sequences on record, roughly 6.5% of them singletons. About a quarter of the sample rests with the top ten.

These receptors have no identified antigens. Overall results and qualifications from the work: Apparently early alphabetaT-cell count recovery about two months after transplant reportedly relied on only several hundred rapidly expanded clones derived from non-depleted graft cells.

The sequencing used peripheral blood, collected 60 days after TCRalphabeta/CD19-depleted stem cell transplant. The origin of the receptors is a child less than two years old who had a stem cell transplant for acute myeloid leukemia, so the T cells may come from the graft donor.

This clonotype was detected many times. The V call is TRBV7-2, the J call TRBJ1-3, with D perhaps TRBD1 (5 bases). V was pared by 3 bases and J by 0 bases, with 12 bases between. Germline CDR1 reads SGHTA; CDR2 reads FQGNSA. This CDR3 has 16 residues. Here the CDR3 reads CASSFGAALSGNTIYF. The CDR3 nucleotides are TGTGCCAGCAGCTTTGGGGCCGCCCTCTCTGGAAACACCATATATTTT.

This clonotype was observed at least ten times. This sequence joins TRBV4-3 and TRBJ2-7; maybe TRBD1 (6 bases). The CDR3 spans 16 residues. CDR1 LGHNA and CDR2 YSLEER come from the germline V gene. The V end lost 0 bases, the J end lost 4 bases, and 16 bases lay between the germline ends. CDR3 coding DNA: TGCGCCAGCAGCCAAGACCCCACAGGGTGGGTGTACGAGCAGTACTTC. The encoded protein is CASSQDPTGWVYEQYF.

The rearrangement links TRBV20-1 to TRBJ2-1; 9 positions match TRBD1. The CDR3 length is 14 residues. The V and J ends lost 4 bases and 2 bases, in that order; junction bases with no gene match: 3. CDR1 is DFQATT and CDR2 is SNEGSKA in the germline V gene (reference sequence). CDR3 sequence (DNA): TGCAGTGCTACTCACAGGGGGCCCTACAATGAGCAGTTCTTC. Translated: CSATHRGPYNEQFF.

This clonotype was counted many times. The gene calls are TRBV25-1 and TRBJ2-6, with a possible D match to TRBD2 (5 bases). Germline V gene data show CDR1 as MGHDK and CDR2 as SYGVNS. This CDR3 contains 18 residues. Trimming took 6 bases from V and 0 from J, leaving 18 bases between them. CDR3 in amino acids: CASRIKRTLSSGANVLTF. The CDR3 nucleotides read TGTGCCAGCAGAATTAAGCGGACCTTGAGCTCTGGGGCCAACGTCCTGACTTTC.

This clonotype was found many times. The J gene is TRBJ2-3, the V gene TRBV29-1; 10 bases align to TRBD2. Per germline, CDR1 SQVTM and CDR2 ANQGSEA. The CDR3 spans 16 residues. J was trimmed by 1 base and V by 4 bases; bases with no gene match: 8. The CDR3 protein is CSVARAGTSGTDTQYF. The CDR3, as DNA: TGCAGCGTTGCCAGGGCCGGGACTAGCGGCACAGATACGCAGTATTTT.

This clonotype was picked up many times. The J gene is TRBJ1-2, the V gene TRBV20-1; D gene unclear. Germline V gives CDR1 DFQATT, CDR2 SNEGSKA (reference sequence). This CDR3 contains 12 residues. The V end lost 2 bases, the J end lost 3 bases, and 7 bases lay between the germline ends. This CDR3 is CSARLRDYGYTF. The DNA of the CDR3 is TGCAGTGCTAGATTGCGCGACTATGGCTACACCTTC.

The rearrangement joins TRBV7-9 to TRBJ1-2; D may be TRBD1 (6 bases). The germline CDR1 and CDR2 sequences are SEHNR and FQNEAQ (reference sequence). The germline V and J ends were trimmed by 1 base and 6 bases, with 18 bases remaining between them. The length of the CDR3 is 16 residues. CDR3 in DNA: TGTGCCAGCAGCTTAGGAGGGGGGACCTCCAGGGATGGCTACACCTTC. This sequence encodes CASSLGGGTSRDGYTF.

This clonotype was seen ten or more times. The chain has TRBV5-1 and TRBJ2-7, with D tentatively TRBD1 (7 bases). The CDR3 loop spans 13 amino acids. Germline assignment: CDR1 SGHRS and CDR2 YFSETQ. V was clipped by 4 bases and J by 6 bases, with 14 bases between them. The CDR3 loop is CASSGRQGGEQYF. DNA of the CDR3: TGCGCCAGCAGCGGGCGACAGGGAGGCGAGCAGTACTTC.

This clonotype was observed many times. The CDR3 spells CATSDGGARADYGYTF. In nucleotides, the CDR3 is TGTGCCACCAGTGATGGGGGGGCCCGGGCGGACTATGGCTACACCTTC. The rearrangement links TRBV24-1 to TRBJ1-2, with D tentatively TRBD1 (6 bases). CDR1 and CDR2 from the germline V gene are KGHDR and SFDVKD. V lost 3 bases and J 3 bases, leaving 16 bases between the germline ends. The CDR3 contains 16 residues.

Notes on this clonotype: Given a much more abundant clone one base away, this may be a read error. J is TRBJ2-5 and V is TRBV5-6; D not resolved. Germline CDR1 and CDR2: SGHDT and YYEEEE. V was trimmed by 1 base and J by 1 base, leaving 8 bases between them. The CDR3 has 14 residues. CDR3 region: CASSLTRPQETQYF. The CDR3 DNA sequence: TGTGCCAGCAGCTTGACGAGGCCCCAAGAGACCCAGTACTTC.

This clonotype was detected ten times or more. The chain carries TRBV7-9 and TRBJ2-2; D not certain. The CDR3 is 13 amino acids. Between the trimmed V and J ends, which lost 5 bases and 4 bases, there was a span of 8 bases. Germline V gene data show CDR1 as SEHNR and CDR2 as FQNEAQ (reference sequence). The CDR3 loop is CASSRTPTGELFF. For the CDR3, the DNA is TGTGCCAGCAGCCGGACGCCCACCGGGGAGCTGTTTTTT.

This clonotype appeared many times. The J gene is TRBJ1-4, the V gene TRBV7-9; a possible D gene is TRBD1 (6 bases). The CDR3 consists of 15 residues. The germline V and J ends were trimmed by 6 bases and 4 bases, with 15 bases remaining between them. Germline CDR1 and CDR2: SEHNR and FQNEAQ (reference sequence). This chain's CDR3 is CASRNPRGDNEKLFF. Written as DNA, the CDR3 is TGTGCCAGCAGGAATCCAAGGGGGGATAATGAAAAACTGTTTTTT.

The table lists this clonotype with many counts. The J gene is TRBJ2-1, the V gene TRBV9; 9 nucleotides line up with TRBD2. V lost 0 bases and J lost 8; bases outside the gene matches: 6. The CDR3 totals 15 residues. Germline V gives CDR1 SGDLS, CDR2 YYNGEE. CDR3 loop: CASSVVAGAGDEQFF. CDR3 nucleotide sequence: TGTGCCAGCAGCGTAGTAGCGGGGGCAGGGGATGAGCAGTTCTTC.

This clonotype was recorded at least ten times. CDR3 bases: TGCGCCAGCAGCTCCGGGACAGGGTGGCCTTCGCAGTTCTTC. Translated: CASSSGTGWPSQFF. This rearrangement joins TRBV5-1 to TRBJ2-1; TRBD1 agrees at 9 bases. Trimming removed 3 bases from V and 12 bases from J; junction bases left unmatched: 10. The CDR3 is 14 amino acids. Germline-derived CDR1 and CDR2 are SGHRS and YFSETQ.

At least ten counts were recorded for this clonotype. V usage is TRBV9 and J usage is TRBJ1-1; the D is unclear. The CDR3 totals 11 residues. V was cut by 7 bases and J by 11 bases, with 15 bases left in between. Germline CDR1 is SGDLS and CDR2 is YYNGEE. Here the CDR3 reads CASGDLVEAFF. The CDR3 DNA reads TGTGCCAGCGGTGATTTGGTTGAGGCTTTCTTT.

The CDR3 loop is CASSYAFRGRYEQYF. The CDR3 DNA reads as TGTGCCAGCAGTTACGCCTTCCGGGGGAGGTACGAGCAGTACTTC. The chain combines TRBV6-5 with TRBJ2-7; tentative D call: TRBD2 (6 bases). CDR3 size: 15 residues. With 2 bases removed from V and 4 bases from J, the gap between germline ends came to 15 bases. Germline values: CDR1 MNHEY, CDR2 SVGAGI.

This clonotype was seen many times. The chain recombines TRBV9 with TRBJ2-3; no firm D call. Germline-derived CDR1 and CDR2 are SGDLS and YYNGEE. The CDR3 covers 13 residues. V lost 0 bases and J 6 bases, leaving 8 bases between the germline ends. The CDR3 DNA reads as TGTGCCAGCAGCGTAGACATCCCTGATACGCAGTATTTT. This codes for CASSVDIPDTQYF.

This clonotype was seen repeatedly, ten times or more. The genes are TRBV11-2 and TRBJ2-3, with D unresolved. The CDR3 is made up of 14 amino acids. CDR1 is SGHAT, CDR2 FQNNGV, per germline. Trimming pared 3 bases from V and 3 bases from J, leaving 10 bases between. The chain's CDR3 is CASSFPGWTDTQYF. In DNA form, the CDR3 reads TGTGCCAGCAGCTTTCCGGGTTGGACAGATACGCAGTATTTT.